This T cell receptor (beta chain) was recovered during a study of PD-1 blockade in classical Hodgkin lymphoma. Germline V CDR1 and CDR2: MNHNY, SVGAGI (reference sequence). The CDR3 has 14 residues. Between the trimmed V and J ends, which lost 6 bases and 0 bases, there was a span of 9 bases. Relapse was seen in all patients after autologous stem cell transplantation, and brentuximab vedotin exposure was variable. Worth noting for this clone: Its target is unknown.

Data came from immunoSEQ multiplex PCR; TCRdb stores just in-frame clones and leaves some out. The table shows 90,000 to 100,000 clones, with about four fifths occurring only once. Whole-study results and caveats: Those starting nivolumab under 1 year post-ASCT were excluded. Similar baseline diversity was found in complete responders and newly diagnosed patients.

The sequencing here drew on peripheral blood mononuclear cells (PBMCs), taken before the second cycle of nivolumab. This sequence was found in a human donor with classical Hodgkin lymphoma. The chain recombines TRBV6-6 with TRBJ1-5, with a tentative D call TRBD1 (5 bases). CDR3 protein: CASSDSGSNQPQHF. CDR3 nucleotide sequence: TGTGCCAGCAGCGACAGTGGTAGCAATCAGCCCCAGCATTTT.